This T cell receptor beta chain was sequenced during a study of T-cell reconstitution after alpha-beta-depleted transplantation in children. Study findings and constraints: One year after transplant, T-cell counts and diversity came mostly from newly produced T cells. The study reportedly traced alpha-beta T cells about two months after transplant to several hundred expanded graft clones. Surviving recipient cells, namely T cells and thymic progenitors, were the source of high day-60 TCRbeta diversity in some patients.

Unique molecular identifiers were built into the TCRbeta library. TCRdb fed the PCR reads into MiXCR, producing one record per CDR3 protein. The table includes hundreds of thousands of distinct CDR3 sequences, roughly 15% detected once. Remarks on this clonotype: Antigen unknown.

This CDR3 is 14 amino acids long. V lost 7 bases and J lost 2; bases outside the gene matches: 4. The specimen comprised PBMCs, mostly from graft donor cells, sampled 360 days after TCRalphabeta/CD19-depleted stem cell transplant. This TCR was recovered from a male patient aged 2-10 years who had a stem cell transplant for acute lymphoblastic leukemia, so the T cells may come from the graft donor. The gene calls are TRBV12-3 or TRBV12-4 and TRBJ2-1, with 8 nucleotides matching TRBD1. CDR3 protein: CASTSTGAYNEQFF. For the CDR3, the DNA is TGTGCCAGCACTTCGACAGGGGCCTACAATGAGCAGTTCTTC.